The clone carrying this T cell receptor (beta chain) was found a few times. Its antigen is as yet unknown. TCRdb re-called the RT-PCR reads through MiXCR, storing one row per CDR3 protein. This sample has 650,000 to 850,000 distinct CDR3 sequences, with approximately 15% found just once. CDR3 length: 15 amino acids. Trimming pared 6 bases from V and 3 bases from J, leaving 18 bases between. This entry belongs to a study of response to subunit inactivated influenza vaccine. General study findings and limits: With each seasonal influenza vaccination, the authors suggested, few new T cells are recruited.

This TCR derives from a man over 45 who received an inactivated influenza vaccine. The sample was PBMCs from blood, taken around 14 days before vaccination. The V call is TRBV12-3 or TRBV12-4, the J call TRBJ2-7; D assignment may be TRBD1 or TRBD2 (7 bases each). The CDR3 nucleotides are TGTGCCAGCAGGCAACAGGGCAGGGGGGGCTACGAGCAGTACTTC. It is translated as CASRQQGRGGYEQYF.